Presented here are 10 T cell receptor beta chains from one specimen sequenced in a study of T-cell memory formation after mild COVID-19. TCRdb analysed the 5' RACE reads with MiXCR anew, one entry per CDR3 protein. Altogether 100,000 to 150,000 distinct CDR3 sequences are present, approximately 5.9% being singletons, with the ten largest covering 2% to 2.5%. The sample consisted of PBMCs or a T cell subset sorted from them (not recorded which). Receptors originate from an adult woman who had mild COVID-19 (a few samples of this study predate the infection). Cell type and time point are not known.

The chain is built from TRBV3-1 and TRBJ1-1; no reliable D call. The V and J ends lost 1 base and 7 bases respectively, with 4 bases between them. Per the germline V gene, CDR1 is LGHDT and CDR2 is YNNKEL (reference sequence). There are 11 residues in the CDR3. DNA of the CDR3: TGTGCCAGCAGCCAAGGTTATGAAGCTTTCTTT. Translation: CASSQGYEAFF.

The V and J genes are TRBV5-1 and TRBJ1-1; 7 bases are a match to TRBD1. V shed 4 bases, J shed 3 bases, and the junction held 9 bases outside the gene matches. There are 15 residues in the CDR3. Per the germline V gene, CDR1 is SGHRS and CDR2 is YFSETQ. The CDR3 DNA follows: TGCGCCAGCAGCCCTCTACAGGGGTCGGACACTGAAGCTTTCTTT. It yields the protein CASSPLQGSDTEAFF.

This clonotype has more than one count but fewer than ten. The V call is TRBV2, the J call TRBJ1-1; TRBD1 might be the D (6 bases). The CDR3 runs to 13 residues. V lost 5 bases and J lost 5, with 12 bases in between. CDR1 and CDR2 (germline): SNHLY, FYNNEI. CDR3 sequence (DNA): TGTGCCAGCAGTACAGGGCGGGGAACTGAAGCTTTCTTT. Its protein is CASSTGRGTEAFF.

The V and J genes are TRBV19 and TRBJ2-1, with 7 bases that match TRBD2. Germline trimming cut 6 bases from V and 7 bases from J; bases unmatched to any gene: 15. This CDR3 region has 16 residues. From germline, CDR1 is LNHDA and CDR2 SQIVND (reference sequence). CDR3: CASSPLGTNLRNEQFF. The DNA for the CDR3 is TGTGCCAGTAGCCCCCTCGGGACTAACCTTAGGAATGAGCAGTTCTTC.

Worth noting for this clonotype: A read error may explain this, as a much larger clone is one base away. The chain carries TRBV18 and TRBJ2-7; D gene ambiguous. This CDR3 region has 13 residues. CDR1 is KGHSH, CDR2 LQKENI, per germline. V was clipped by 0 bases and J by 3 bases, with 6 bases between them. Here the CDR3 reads CASSPPIDYEQYF. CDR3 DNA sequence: TGTGCCAGCTCACCACCGATTGACTACGAGCAGTACTTC. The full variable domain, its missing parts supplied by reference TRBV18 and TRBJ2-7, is NAGVMQNPRHLVRRRGQEARLRCSPMKGHSHVYWYRQLPEEGLKFMVYLQKENIIDESGMPKERFSAEFPKEGPSILRIQQVVRGDSAAYFCASSPPIDYEQYFGPGTRLTVT.

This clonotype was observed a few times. Written as DNA, the CDR3 is TGTGCCAGCAGCTTGTCTTGGGGGGGAAACGCCGGGGAGCTGTTTTTT. This encodes CASSLSWGGNAGELFF. The chain joins TRBV5-5 to TRBJ2-2; 7 positions match TRBD2. J was trimmed by 6 bases and V by 1 base; bases with no gene match: 9. The germline gives CDR1 SGHKS, CDR2 YYEKEE (reference sequence). The length of the CDR3 is 16 residues.

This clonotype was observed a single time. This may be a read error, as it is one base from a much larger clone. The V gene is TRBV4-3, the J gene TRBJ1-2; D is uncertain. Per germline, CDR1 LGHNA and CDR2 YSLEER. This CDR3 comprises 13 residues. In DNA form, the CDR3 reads TGCTCCAGCAGCCAGAGAGCCCTCTATGGCTACACCTTC. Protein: CSSSQRALYGYTF.

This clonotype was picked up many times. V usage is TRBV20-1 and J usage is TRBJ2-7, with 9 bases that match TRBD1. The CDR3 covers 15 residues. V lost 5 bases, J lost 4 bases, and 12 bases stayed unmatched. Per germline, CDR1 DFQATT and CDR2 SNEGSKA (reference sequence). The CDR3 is CSAPTTGGARYEQYF. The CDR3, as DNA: TGCAGTGCTCCGACCACAGGGGGCGCCCGATACGAGCAGTACTTC.

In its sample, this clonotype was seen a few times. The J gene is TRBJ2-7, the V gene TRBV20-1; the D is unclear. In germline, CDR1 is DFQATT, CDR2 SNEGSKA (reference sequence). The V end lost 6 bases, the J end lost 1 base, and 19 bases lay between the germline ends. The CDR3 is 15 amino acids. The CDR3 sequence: CSASPHRPISYEQYF. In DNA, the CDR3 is TGCAGTGCCAGTCCACATCGCCCTATTTCCTACGAGCAGTACTTC.

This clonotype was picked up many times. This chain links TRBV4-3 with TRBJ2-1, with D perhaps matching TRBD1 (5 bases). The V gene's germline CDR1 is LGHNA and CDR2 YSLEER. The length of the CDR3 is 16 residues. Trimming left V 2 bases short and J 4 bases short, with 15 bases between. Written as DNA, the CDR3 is TGCGCCAGCAGCCAACTAGGCGGACACGTTTACAATGAGCAGTTCTTC. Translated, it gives CASSQLGGHVYNEQFF.